Below, one TCR beta chain is given with its context. Its antigen remains unidentified. Libraries were prepared by immunoSEQ multiplex PCR; TCRdb keeps only in-frame clonotypes and omits some of them. The data contain around 95,000 clones, roughly 90% of them seen just once; the ten biggest clones take up about 2.9%. This record belongs to a study of T cell responses to AZD1222 COVID-19 vaccine. The overall study: Pooled together were second doses at about 4 or about 12 weeks. Study results and caveats: Only a handful of individuals given AZD1222 were seropositive at baseline. Spike-specific TCRs gained breadth and depth after people received two AZD1222 doses.

The V gene's germline CDR1 is SGHDT and CDR2 YYEEEE. Trimming left V 5 bases short and J 6 bases short, with 5 bases between. CDR3 length: 11 residues. The receptor's source is an adult in good health. The material sequenced was peripheral blood, taken on day 0 of AZD1222 vaccination. The chain employs TRBV5-6 and TRBJ2-2; D ambiguous. CDR3 sequence reads: CASSYAGELFF. The CDR3 nucleotides read TGTGCCAGCAGTTACGCCGGGGAGCTGTTTTTT.